The T cell receptor (beta chain) described here comes from a study of T cells expressing NK-cell markers. TCRdb reprocessed the 5' RACE reads; each CDR3 protein has one entry and no DNA is given. The specimen's table records about 460,000 distinct CDR3 sequences. This CDR3 comprises 13 residues. CDR1 and CDR2 from the germline V gene are SGHKS and YYEKEE (reference sequence). The clonotype comes from a woman aged 45-65 years in good health. The gene calls are TRBV5-5 and TRBJ2-1. Source material: blood T cells: a sorted CD56 or NKG2C T cell subset, CD4+ or CD8+ T cells, or bulk PBMC T cells (not recorded which). CDR3 residues: CASSDLLGIEQFF.